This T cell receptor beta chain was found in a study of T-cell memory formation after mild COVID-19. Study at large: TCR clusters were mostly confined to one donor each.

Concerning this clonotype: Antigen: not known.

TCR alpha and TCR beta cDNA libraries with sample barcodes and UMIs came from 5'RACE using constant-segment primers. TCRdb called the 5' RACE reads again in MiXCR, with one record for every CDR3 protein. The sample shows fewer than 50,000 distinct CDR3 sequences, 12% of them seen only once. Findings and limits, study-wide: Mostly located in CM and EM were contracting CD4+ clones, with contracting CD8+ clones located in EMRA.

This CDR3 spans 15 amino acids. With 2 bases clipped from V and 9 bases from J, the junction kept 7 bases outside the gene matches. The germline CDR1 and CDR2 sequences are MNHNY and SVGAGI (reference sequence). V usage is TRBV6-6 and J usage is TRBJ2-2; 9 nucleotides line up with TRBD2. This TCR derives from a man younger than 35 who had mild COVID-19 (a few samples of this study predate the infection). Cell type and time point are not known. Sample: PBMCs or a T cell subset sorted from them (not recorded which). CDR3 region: CASSYGGGASRELFF. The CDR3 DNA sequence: TGTGCCAGCAGTTACGGCGGGGGGGCTTCCAGGGAGCTGTTTTTT.